A single sample gave rise to the 16 T cell receptor beta chains below, sequenced in a study of blood T cell repertoires in COVID-19. Sequencing was performed with immunoSEQ multiplex PCR; in TCRdb, only in-frame clones are kept and a portion is missing. The repertoire consists of 250,000 to 300,000 clones, with 75% to 95% occurring once and the leading ten covering 0.9% to 1.2%. Sequencing was carried out using PBMCs or T cells enriched from blood (not recorded which). The source of these receptors is a woman in her 30s who had recovered from COVID-19.

This rearrangement joins TRBV28 to TRBJ2-1, with 7 bases lining up with TRBD2. Looked up from germline, CDR1 is MDHEN and CDR2 is SYDVKM. The length of the CDR3 is 15 residues. J lost 4 bases, V lost 7 bases, and 10 bases had no gene match. The CDR3 sequence: CASTPGGGPYNEQFF. The CDR3 DNA is TGTGCCAGCACCCCTGGCGGGGGACCTTACAATGAGCAGTTCTTC.

The chain uses TRBV3-1 (or the pseudogene TRBV3-2) and TRBJ1-4; 10 positions match TRBD1. CDR1 and CDR2 from the germline V gene are LGHDT and YNNKEL (reference sequence). The CDR3 contains 15 residues. V was clipped by 1 base and J by 7 bases; unmatched bases: 3. Written as DNA, the CDR3 is TGTGCCAGCAGCCAAGGGGACAGGGGTATTGAAAAACTGTTTTTT. Translation: CASSQGDRGIEKLFF.

V usage is TRBV9 and J usage is TRBJ2-1; D perhaps matches TRBD1 (6 bases). This CDR3 is 17 amino acids long. The V end lost 6 bases, the J end lost 0 bases, and 19 bases lay between the germline ends. In germline, CDR1 is SGDLS, CDR2 YYNGEE. Here the CDR3 DNA reads TGTGCCAGCACAAGCGTAAGGGGACACAGCTCCTACAATGAGCAGTTCTTC. It translates to CASTSVRGHSSYNEQFF.

The chain is built from TRBV3-1 (or the pseudogene TRBV3-2) and TRBJ2-3, with 13 bases fitting TRBD2. The CDR3 sequence is 17 residues long. V trimming: 3 bases; J trimming: 4 bases; junction bases outside the gene matches: 7. The germline CDR1 and CDR2 sequences are LGHDT and YNNKEL (reference sequence). CDR3 DNA sequence: TGTGCCAGCAGCCACCTAATGGGACTAGCGGGACCAGATACGCAGTATTTT. This codes for CASSHLMGLAGPDTQYF.

The V and J genes are TRBV19 and TRBJ2-1; 11 positions agree with TRBD2. V shed 3 bases, J shed 4 bases, and the junction held 5 bases outside the gene matches. CDR3 length equals 16 residues. Germline CDR1 and CDR2: LNHDA and SQIVND (reference sequence). The CDR3 DNA follows: TGTGCCAGTAGTATGACCGGGACTAGCGGATACAATGAGCAGTTCTTC. Translated, it gives CASSMTGTSGYNEQFF.

The rearrangement uses TRBV7-3 and TRBJ2-2; TRBD2 agrees at 14 bases. The CDR3 is 18 amino acids. Germline CDR1 and CDR2: SGHTA and FQGTGA. V trimming: 4 bases; J trimming: 3 bases; junction bases outside the gene matches: 7. Written as DNA, the CDR3 is TGTGCCAGCAGCTCTACGATGGGACTAGCGGGAGACACCGGGGAGCTGTTTTTT. Translation: CASSSTMGLAGDTGELFF.

The rearrangement joins TRBV15 to TRBJ1-5, with D uncertain. CDR3 size: 17 residues. V gave up 0 bases and J gave up 3 bases, with 15 bases separating them. The V gene's germline CDR1 is LNHNV and CDR2 YYDKDF (reference sequence). CDR3 coding DNA: TGTGCCACCAGCAGAGATCTTCTGGGCACGGACAATCAGCCCCAGCATTTT. Encoded protein: CATSRDLLGTDNQPQHF.

This clone was seen more than once but under ten times. The chain couples TRBV5-6 to TRBJ2-1; 10 nucleotides align to TRBD2. The CDR3 is 14 amino acids. J lost 8 bases, V lost 2 bases, and 4 bases had no gene match. Germline CDR1 SGHDT, CDR2 YYEEEE. Here the CDR3 DNA reads TGTGCCAGCAGCTTTCTAGCGGGAGATCATGAGCAGTTCTTC. It is translated as CASSFLAGDHEQFF. The complete variable domain, with remaining parts taken from reference TRBV5-6 and TRBJ2-1, reads DAGVTQSPTHLIKTRGQQVTLRCSPKSGHDTVSWYQQALGQGPQFIFQYYEEEERQRGNFPDRFSGHQFPNYSSELNVNALLLGDSALYLCASSFLAGDHEQFFGPGTRLTVL.

This clone was picked up one time. This sequence joins TRBV28 and TRBJ2-7, with 10 bases aligning to TRBD2. This CDR3 comprises 16 residues. With V trimmed by 5 bases and J by 3 bases, 10 bases remained unmatched. Germline V CDR1 and CDR2: MDHEN, SYDVKM. CDR3 region: CASSRGLAEALYEQYF. CDR3 nucleotides: TGTGCCAGCAGTCGCGGACTAGCGGAAGCACTCTACGAGCAGTACTTC.

The rearrangement joins TRBV6-1 to TRBJ1-2; 7 bases agree with TRBD1. The CDR3 is made up of 14 amino acids. The junction had 2 bases not matched to a gene; V was cut back by 0 bases and J by 4 bases. The germline V gene has CDR1 MNHNS and CDR2 SASEGT. The CDR3 DNA is TGTGCCAGCAGTGAAGCGACAGGGTCCTATGGCTACACCTTC. Its protein product is CASSEATGSYGYTF.

This clone was observed a handful of times. The chain carries TRBV7-2 and TRBJ2-7; no firm D call. There are 12 residues in the CDR3. Germline values: CDR1 SGHTA, CDR2 FQGNSA. V was trimmed by 0 bases and J by 4 bases, leaving 4 bases between them. CDR3 nucleotide sequence: TGTGCCAGCAGCTTAGCCCCTTACGAGCAGTACTTC. Amino acids: CASSLAPYEQYF. Combining the CDR3 with reference TRBV7-2 and TRBJ2-7 gives the whole variable domain GAGVSQSPSNKVTEKGKDVELRCDPISGHTALYWYRQSLGQGLEFLIYFQGNSAPDKSGLPSDRFSAERTGGSVSTLTIQRTQQEDSAVYLCASSLAPYEQYFGPGTRLTVT.

The gene calls are TRBV5-4 and TRBJ2-3; 9 bases map to TRBD1. The CDR3 runs 15 residues. Germline-derived CDR1 and CDR2 are SGHNT and YYREEE (reference sequence). V was pared by 5 bases and J by 1 base, with 5 bases of the junction left unmatched. The CDR3 spells CASRRGDRGTDTQYF. The CDR3 DNA reads as TGTGCCAGCAGACGTGGGGACAGGGGCACAGATACGCAGTATTTT.

The chain employs TRBV3-1 (or the pseudogene TRBV3-2) and TRBJ1-4; D unclear. Trimming left V 0 bases short and J 4 bases short, with 6 bases between. CDR3 size: 14 residues. The germline V gene has CDR1 LGHDT and CDR2 YNNKEL (reference sequence). The CDR3 loop reads CASSQDTGNEKLFF. The CDR3 coding sequence is TGTGCCAGCAGCCAAGACACGGGTAATGAAAAACTGTTTTTT.

J is TRBJ2-7 and V is TRBV28, with D tentatively TRBD1 (5 bases). V lost 5 bases, J lost 3 bases, and 8 bases lay in between. CDR1 is MDHEN, CDR2 SYDVKM, per germline. This CDR3 region has 12 residues. In DNA form, the CDR3 reads TGTGCCAGCAGTCGACAGAGCTACGAGCAGTACTTC. Encoded protein: CASSRQSYEQYF. The whole variable domain, filled in from reference TRBV28 and TRBJ2-7, reads DVKVTQSSRYLVKRTGEKVFLECVQDMDHENMFWYRQDPGLGLRLIYFSYDVKMKEKGDIPEGYSVSREKKERFSLILESASTNQTSMYLCASSRQSYEQYFGPGTRLTVT.

The V call is TRBV30, the J call TRBJ2-5, with TRBD1 matching over 9 bases. Per the germline V gene, CDR1 is GTSNPN and CDR2 is SVGIG (reference sequence). V lost 4 bases and J lost 5; bases outside the gene matches: 11. The CDR3 runs 15 residues. In DNA, the CDR3 is TGTGCCTGGACTATACAGGGGGCCGGGGGGGAGACCCAGTACTTC. The encoded protein is CAWTIQGAGGETQYF.

The chain links TRBV28 to TRBJ2-5; 7 nucleotides match TRBD2. The CDR3 consists of 14 residues. Germline values: CDR1 MDHEN, CDR2 SYDVKM. CDR3 nucleotide sequence: TGTGCTACCCACAGTCGCGGGGAGGGAGAGACCCAGTACTTC. Its translation is CATHSRGEGETQYF. Using reference TRBV28 and TRBJ2-5 for the parts outside the CDR3, the full variable domain is DVKVTQSSRYLVKRTGEKVFLECVQDMDHENMFWYRQDPGLGLRLIYFSYDVKMKEKGDIPEGYSVSREKKERFSLILESASTNQTSMYLCATHSRGEGETQYFGPGTRLLVL.